Listed here are 3 T cell receptor beta chains from one sample, sequenced in a study of control samples from healthy donors and cancer patients. Sequencing used immunoSEQ multiplex PCR; TCRdb keeps in-frame clones, though not all of them. Of around 99,000 clones listed, around nine tenths are singletons. Sequencing used blood. Every receptor here comes from a woman aged 50 to 65 in good health.

V usage is TRBV9 and J usage is TRBJ2-5; 7 nucleotides agree with TRBD1. Germline-derived CDR1 and CDR2 are SGDLS and YYNGEE. Trimming cost V 4 bases and J 5 bases; bases outside gene matches: 8. This CDR3 is 14 amino acids long. The CDR3 here is CASSLGQVAETQYF. CDR3 coding DNA: TGTGCCAGCAGCCTCGGACAGGTTGCCGAGACCCAGTACTTC.

This sequence joins TRBV27 and TRBJ2-1, with TRBD2 matching over 8 bases. J lost 3 bases, V lost 4 bases, and 11 bases had no gene match. The CDR3 extends over 17 amino acids. Looked up from germline, CDR1 is MNHEY and CDR2 is SMNVEV (reference sequence). Here the CDR3 DNA reads TGTGCCAGCAGTTCACTCTTAGCGGGACCGCTCTACAATGAGCAGTTCTTC. Translation gives CASSSLLAGPLYNEQFF.

The table lists this clone with a count of one. This chain uses TRBV2 with TRBJ2-3, with TRBD1 matching over 8 bases. Germline CDR1 SNHLY, CDR2 FYNNEI. This CDR3 has 16 residues. J gave up 0 bases and V 6 bases, and 8 bases lay outside the gene matches. Here the CDR3 DNA reads TGTGCCAGCAGGACCCTGGACAGGGTTAGCACAGATACGCAGTATTTT. Protein product: CASRTLDRVSTDTQYF.